The clone carrying this T cell receptor beta chain came up once. J was trimmed by 7 bases and V by 11 bases; bases with no gene match: 13. The V gene's germline CDR1 is ENHRY and CDR2 SYGVKD. The CDR3 runs to 14 residues. This specimen comes from a study of shared clonotypes between healthy human individuals. Original data processing: ImmunoSEQ output held junction-only sequences without quality scores, so filtering differed. Sequenced by immunoSEQ multiplex PCR; TCRdb stores in-frame clones only, minus some. V, J and clone size are taken as reported in that table, and D and trimming were inferred from the DNA itself. The sample yields approximately 1,500,000 clones, roughly 96% seen once.

Input material: naive CD4+ T cells sorted from blood. Noted subset: CD45RA+ positively selected. The TCR sequence derives from a man aged 25-45 years in good health. This chain links TRBV10-3 with TRBJ2-7, with TRBD1 identical over 11 bases. Written as DNA, the CDR3 is TGTGCCTCGACTCACGGACAGGGGGCCTGGGAGCAGTACTTC. Residues: CASTHGQGAWEQYF.